The rows below give T cell receptor beta chains drawn from one sample of a study of blood T cell repertoires in COVID-19. TCRdb's copy holds only in-frame clones and misses some; the assay was immunoSEQ multiplex PCR. The sample records about 400,000 clones, approximately 86% being singletons. Sequenced: PBMCs or T cells enriched from blood (not recorded which). The receptors were sampled from a woman aged 40 to 50 with acute COVID-19. Each CDR3 is given with its conserved first and last residue. D genes are given only for firm matches. The listing skips clone size in some rows; elsewhere it reads once, few, many or a size class.

DNA	CDR3	V	J	D	size
TGCGCCAGCAGCCAAGATCCGACTGCGACCTACGAGCAGTACTTC	CASSQDPTATYEQYF	TRBV4-1	TRBJ2-7	NA	NA
TGCAGCGTTGAAGGACAGGGCACAGATACGCAGTATTTT	CSVEGQGTDTQYF	TRBV29-1	TRBJ2-3	NA	NA
TGTGCCAGTAGTATTGCAGGGGTCATGAACACTGAAGCTTTCTTT	CASSIAGVMNTEAFF	TRBV19	TRBJ1-1	NA	NA
TGTGCCAGTAGTACCTCTCGGACTAGCGGGGACCGGAGCACAGATACGCAGTATTTT	CASSTSRTSGDRSTDTQYF	TRBV19	TRBJ2-3	TRBD2	NA
TGTGCCAGCAGTGAGTCTGGTCAGGGTGGCTATGGCTACACCTTC	CASSESGQGGYGYTF	TRBV6-1	TRBJ1-2	NA	NA
TGTGCCAGTAGTATTAGGCGGGATAATGAAAAACTGTTTTTT	CASSIRRDNEKLFF	TRBV19	TRBJ1-4	NA	NA
TGTGCCAGCAGTTTTATTAGCGGGGCCGGGACAGATACGCAGTATTTT	CASSFISGAGTDTQYF	TRBV25-1	TRBJ2-3	TRBD2	once
TGTGCCACCGAAGACAGTCGAAACACTGAAGCTTTCTTT	CATEDSRNTEAFF	TRBV19	TRBJ1-1	NA	once
TGTGCCAGCAGCTTCACCCCCGGACAGGGTGACACCGGGGAGCTGTTTTTT	CASSFTPGQGDTGELFF	TRBV7-9	TRBJ2-2	TRBD1	once
TGCAGCGTTGAGGTCCTAGCGGGGGAGCAGTACTTC	CSVEVLAGEQYF	TRBV29-1	TRBJ2-7	TRBD2	NA
TGTGCCATCAGTGAGTCCCCGGACAGCTATGGCTACACCTTC	CAISESPDSYGYTF	TRBV10-3	TRBJ1-2	NA	NA
TGTGCCAGCAGCTGGGGACAGATGCAAGAGACCCAGTACTTC	CASSWGQMQETQYF	TRBV11-2	TRBJ2-5	TRBD1	NA
TGTGCCATCAGTGAGCCACGAACAGGGGATAATTCACCCCTCCACTTT	CAISEPRTGDNSPLHF	TRBV10-3	TRBJ1-6	TRBD1	few
TGTGCCAGCAGCTTCTTAGGGACAGGCGGACAGCCCCAGCATTTT	CASSFLGTGGQPQHF	TRBV5-5	TRBJ1-5	TRBD1	NA
TGTGCCAGCTCACCAGGCAGGAGCACAGATACGCAGTATTTT	CASSPGRSTDTQYF	TRBV18	TRBJ2-3	NA	NA
TGTGCCAGCAGTCGAAGCGGGGGGCCCTACGAGCAGTACTTC	CASSRSGGPYEQYF	TRBV13	TRBJ2-7	TRBD2	NA
TGTGCCAGCAGCTCAAGGTGGGGGGGGGCTAGCACAGATACGCAGTATTTT	CASSSRWGGASTDTQYF	TRBV5-4	TRBJ2-3	NA	NA
TGTGCCAGCAGCTTACGACAGGGTAACTCACCCCTCCACTTT	CASSLRQGNSPLHF	TRBV5-5	TRBJ1-6	TRBD1	NA
TGTGCCAGCAGCTTAGACACATACGCAACTAATGAAAAACTGTTTTTT	CASSLDTYATNEKLFF	TRBV7-2	TRBJ1-4	NA	few
TGTGCCAGCAGCCCCCCGGGGCAGGGGGCAGAGGACACTGAAGCTTTCTTT	CASSPPGQGAEDTEAFF	TRBV13	TRBJ1-1	TRBD1	NA
TGTGCCAGCAGCGGGATCCCAGATACGCAGTATTTT	CASSGIPDTQYF	TRBV12-3/TRBV12-4	TRBJ2-3	NA	NA
TGTGCCAGCAGGGCCGGGACAGGGCCCTACGAGCAGTACTTC	CASRAGTGPYEQYF	TRBV27	TRBJ2-7	TRBD1	NA
TGTGCCTGGAGTGTATACGAGGGGGCTGAGCAGTTCTTC	CAWSVYEGAEQFF	TRBV30	TRBJ2-1	TRBD1	once
TGTGCCAGCAGCTTAACAGGGACTATAGGCAATCAGCCCCAGCATTTT	CASSLTGTIGNQPQHF	TRBV7-8	TRBJ1-5	NA	once
TGTGCCAGCAGCTTGGACAGTGAAGCTTTCTTT	CASSLDSEAFF	TRBV7-9	TRBJ1-1	NA	NA
TGTGCCAGCTTTGGTCTTAGCGGTAACTACGAGCAGTACTTC	CASFGLSGNYEQYF	TRBV2	TRBJ2-7	NA	few
TGTGCCAGCAGTGAAGCTCCCCCTGGGTCAGGGTCCTACGAGCAGTACTTC	CASSEAPPGSGSYEQYF	TRBV6-1	TRBJ2-7	NA	NA
TGTGCCAGCAGCTTATTACTCCGGACAGGGAACACTGAAGCTTTCTTT	CASSLLLRTGNTEAFF	TRBV7-2	TRBJ1-1	TRBD1	NA
TGCAGTGCCAGTGGACTAGCGGGGGTACAAGAGACCCAGTACTTC	CSASGLAGVQETQYF	TRBV20-1	TRBJ2-5	TRBD2	NA
TGCAGTGCCTACTTCGAGAGCCTCCACTTT	CSAYFESLHF	TRBV20-1	TRBJ1-6	NA	NA
TGTGCCAGCAGCTTGGCAACCGGGACAGCCTACAATGAGCAGTTCTTC	CASSLATGTAYNEQFF	TRBV11-2	TRBJ2-1	TRBD1	NA
TGTGCCAGCTCCCCTACCCGACAGGGAGGGAACACCGGGGAGCTGTTTTTT	CASSPTRQGGNTGELFF	TRBV18	TRBJ2-2	NA	once
TGTGCCAGCAGCCGACAGGGAACAGATACGCAGTATTTT	CASSRQGTDTQYF	TRBV6-5	TRBJ2-3	TRBD1	NA
TGTGCCAGTAGTTCGGGACTCCCGGCCGACTATGGCTACACCTTC	CASSSGLPADYGYTF	TRBV19	TRBJ1-2	NA	NA
TGTGCCAGCAGTTTAAGGGGCAGGGGGGTTCCGTTGAACACTGAAGCTTTCTTT	CASSLRGRGVPLNTEAFF	TRBV27	TRBJ1-1	TRBD1	NA
TGTGCCAGCAGACAGGGGGTAGGCAATGAGCAGTTCTTC	CASRQGVGNEQFF	TRBV25-1	TRBJ2-1	TRBD1	NA
TGTGCCAGCAGCTTAGACGCAGGGTCCACAGATACGCAGTATTTT	CASSLDAGSTDTQYF	TRBV7-7	TRBJ2-3	NA	NA
TGTGCCACCAGCAGAGAATTGGGGGGGCAGGGCTACGAGCAGTACTTC	CATSRELGGQGYEQYF	TRBV15	TRBJ2-7	NA	NA
TGTGCCAGCAGCTACGGGAGCTTCAATGAGCAGTTCTTC	CASSYGSFNEQFF	TRBV12-3/TRBV12-4	TRBJ2-1	NA	NA
TGTGCCACAAGACAGGGGGTTCAGCCCCAGCATTTT	CATRQGVQPQHF	TRBV12-3/TRBV12-4	TRBJ1-5	TRBD1	NA
TGTGCCAGCAGTGAAGGGGCACCGAATCAGCCCCAGCATTTT	CASSEGAPNQPQHF	TRBV2	TRBJ1-5	NA	once
TGTGCCAGCAGCTCAACAGTAGCGGGGGGTCTAGAGACCCAGTACTTC	CASSSTVAGGLETQYF	TRBV7-8	TRBJ2-5	TRBD2	NA
TGTGCCAGCAGCTTAGTGTCGGCTGGAAACACCATATATTTT	CASSLVSAGNTIYF	TRBV11-2	TRBJ1-3	NA	NA
TGTGCCAGCAGTGTTAGGGAGGGGTCCCGGGCTGGCTACACCTTC	CASSVREGSRAGYTF	TRBV27	TRBJ1-2	NA	NA
TGTGCCAGCGCCTCAGCAGGGGAGCAGTACTTC	CASASAGEQYF	TRBV3-1/TRBV3-2	TRBJ2-7	NA	NA
TGTGCCAGCAGCACACAGGGTTTTGCCTACGAGCAGTACTTC	CASSTQGFAYEQYF	TRBV6-5	TRBJ2-7	NA	NA
TGTGCCAGCAGAACGACAGGGTCTAGGCTCGGAGGCTACACCTTC	CASRTTGSRLGGYTF	TRBV25-1	TRBJ1-2	TRBD1	NA
TGCAGCGCTAAGCGCGGGATGGGGCTCGAGTACGAGCAGTACTTC	CSAKRGMGLEYEQYF	TRBV29-1	TRBJ2-7	NA	NA
TGTGCCAGCAGTGATCTGGGACAGGCTAATGAAAAACTGTTTTTT	CASSDLGQANEKLFF	TRBV25-1	TRBJ1-4	TRBD1	NA
TGTGCCAGCAGCAAACCCGGGACACGGGGCTACACCTTC	CASSKPGTRGYTF	TRBV6-5	TRBJ1-2	NA	NA
TGTGCCAGCAGCTTAGCAGGGGCCGATGAAAAACTGTTTTTT	CASSLAGADEKLFF	TRBV7-9	TRBJ1-4	NA	once
TGTGCCAGTAGTTTCCTTGACTATGGCTACACCTTC	CASSFLDYGYTF	TRBV6-5	TRBJ1-2	NA	NA
TGCGCCAGCAGCCAAAACGTCCTTGGACAGGGGACGTATTTT	CASSQNVLGQGTYF	TRBV4-1	TRBJ2-3	TRBD1	NA
TGCGCCAGCAGCCAAGTCTCTAGCGGAACCTACGAGCAGTACTTC	CASSQVSSGTYEQYF	TRBV4-1	TRBJ2-7	TRBD2	NA
TGCGCCAGCAGCCTAGCCGGGCCGGGGTACTCACCCCTCCACTTT	CASSLAGPGYSPLHF	TRBV5-1	TRBJ1-6	NA	once
TGTGCCAGTATGGAGACAGGGCTAACTAACTATGGCTACACCTTC	CASMETGLTNYGYTF	TRBV19	TRBJ1-2	TRBD1	NA
TGCGCCAGCAGCTCGCAAACAGGTACCAATGAAAAACTGTTTTTT	CASSSQTGTNEKLFF	TRBV5-1	TRBJ1-4	NA	NA
TGTGCCAGCCAGGGGGACAGGGGGAGAAATTCACCCCTCCACTTT	CASQGDRGRNSPLHF	TRBV6-5	TRBJ1-6	TRBD1	NA
TGTGCCAGCAGCCAATCCCCGAACACCGGGGAGCTGTTTTTT	CASSQSPNTGELFF	TRBV7-2	TRBJ2-2	NA	NA
TGCGCCAGCAGCTTGGAACAGGGTTCTGGAAACACCATATATTTT	CASSLEQGSGNTIYF	TRBV5-1	TRBJ1-3	NA	NA